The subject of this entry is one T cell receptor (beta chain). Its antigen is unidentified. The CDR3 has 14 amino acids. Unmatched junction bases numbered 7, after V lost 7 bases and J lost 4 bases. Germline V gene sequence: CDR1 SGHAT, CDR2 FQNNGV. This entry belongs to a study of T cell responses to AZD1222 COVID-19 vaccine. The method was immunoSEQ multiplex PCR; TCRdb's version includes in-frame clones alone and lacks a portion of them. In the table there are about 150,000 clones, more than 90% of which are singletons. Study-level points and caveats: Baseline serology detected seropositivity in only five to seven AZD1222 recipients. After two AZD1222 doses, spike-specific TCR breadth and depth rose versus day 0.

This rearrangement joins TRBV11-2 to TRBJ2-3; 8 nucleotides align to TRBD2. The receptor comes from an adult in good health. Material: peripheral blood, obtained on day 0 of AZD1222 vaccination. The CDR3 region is CASISQRGPDTQYF. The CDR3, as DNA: TGTGCCAGCATCTCCCAGCGGGGGCCAGATACGCAGTATTTT. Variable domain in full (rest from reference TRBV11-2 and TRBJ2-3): EAGVAQSPRYKIIEKRQSVAFWCNPISGHATLYWYQQILGQGPKLLIQFQNNGVVDDSQLPKDRFSAERLKGVDSTLKIQPAKLEDSAVYLCASISQRGPDTQYFGPGTRLTVL.